A single sample gave rise to the 16 T cell receptor beta chains below, sequenced in a study of blood T cell repertoires in COVID-19. Generated by immunoSEQ multiplex PCR, the TCRdb table keeps only in-frame clones and is missing some. The sample shows about 200,000 clones, 75% to 85% of them seen only once. The specimen sequenced was PBMCs or T cells enriched from blood (not recorded which). The source is a middle-aged woman with acute COVID-19.

In DNA form, the CDR3 reads TGTGCCTGGAGTTTGAGTCGGGACTATGGCTACACCTTC. Protein: CAWSLSRDYGYTF. The J gene is TRBJ1-2, the V gene TRBV30; D is ambiguous. Germline values: CDR1 GTSNPN, CDR2 SVGIG (reference sequence). The CDR3 runs 13 residues. V lost 2 bases, J lost 3 bases, and 10 bases lay in between.

The gene calls are TRBV28 and TRBJ1-5, with 7 bases fitting TRBD1. Germline V gene sequence: CDR1 MDHEN, CDR2 SYDVKM. V gave up 8 bases and J gave up 0 bases; unmatched junction bases: 10. The CDR3 contains 16 residues. CDR3 in amino acids: CASSTPGQYSNQPQHF. The CDR3 DNA is TGTGCCAGCTCTACTCCGGGACAGTATAGCAATCAGCCCCAGCATTTT.

This chain joins TRBV20-1 and TRBJ1-2; TRBD1 is a possible D gene (6 bases). The length of the CDR3 is 15 residues. Trimming removed 3 bases at V and 2 bases at J, with 16 bases between. Germline assignment: CDR1 DFQATT and CDR2 SNEGSKA (reference sequence). This CDR3 reads CSASGTRSSNYGYTF. The CDR3 DNA reads as TGCAGTGCTAGTGGGACACGATCTTCCAACTATGGCTACACCTTC.

The rearrangement links TRBV7-6 to TRBJ1-4, with a weak D call TRBD1 (5 bases). Germline V CDR1 and CDR2: SGHVS, FNYEAQ. V lost 1 base and J 4 bases, leaving 10 bases between the germline ends. The CDR3 consists of 15 residues. The CDR3 protein is CASSLETAFNEKLFF. The CDR3 DNA sequence: TGTGCCAGCAGCTTAGAGACAGCCTTTAATGAAAAACTGTTTTTT.

This chain joins TRBV5-5 and TRBJ1-1; D may be TRBD1 (6 bases). The ends were cut back, 4 bases at V and 1 base at J, with 11 bases in the middle. CDR3 length: 14 amino acids. Germline V gives CDR1 SGHKS, CDR2 YYEKEE (reference sequence). CDR3 residues: CASSTRDKNTEAFF. Here the CDR3 DNA reads TGTGCCAGCAGCACCCGGGACAAGAACACTGAAGCTTTCTTT.

The chain links TRBV7-3 to TRBJ2-1; D may be TRBD2 (6 bases). This CDR3 has 18 amino acids. Germline V gene data show CDR1 as SGHTA and CDR2 as FQGTGA. V lost 5 bases to trimming and J lost 0 bases, with 20 bases between them. This CDR3 is CASSRGYHSGISYNEQFF. CDR3 DNA: TGTGCCAGCAGCCGAGGGTACCATAGCGGAATCTCCTACAATGAGCAGTTCTTC.

The chain links TRBV19 to TRBJ1-5, with 12 bases aligning to TRBD1. Germline CDR1 is LNHDA and CDR2 is SQIVND (reference sequence). The V gene end was trimmed by 9 bases and the J gene end by 6 bases; junction bases not matched to a gene: 9. This CDR3 is built from 15 residues. The CDR3 here is CASSGQGAGGQPQHF. The CDR3 DNA reads TGTGCCAGCTCGGGACAGGGGGCCGGGGGTCAGCCCCAGCATTTT.

The chain couples TRBV20-1 to TRBJ2-3; the D is unclear. V lost 3 bases and J 0 bases, leaving 7 bases between the germline ends. Germline values: CDR1 DFQATT, CDR2 SNEGSKA (reference sequence). This CDR3 is built from 13 residues. Written as DNA, the CDR3 is TGCAGTGCTAGTCTCCCCAGCACAGATACGCAGTATTTT. It specifies CSASLPSTDTQYF.

V gene TRBV19 combines with J gene TRBJ1-5; D is undetermined. CDR1 and CDR2 (germline): LNHDA, SQIVND (reference sequence). CDR3 length equals 15 residues. V lost 3 bases to trimming and J lost 2 bases, with 11 bases between them. CDR3 nucleotides: TGTGCCAGTAGTATTTCTGGCCAGGGCAATCAGCCCCAGCATTTT. Its translation: CASSISGQGNQPQHF.

The chain recombines TRBV7-3 with TRBJ2-5; 10 bases match TRBD1. V shed 5 bases, J shed 7 bases, and the junction held 16 bases outside the gene matches. This CDR3 region has 17 residues. The germline CDR1 and CDR2 sequences are SGHTA and FQGTGA. CDR3 bases: TGTGCCAGCAGCCCTGACCGAGGGCCAGGACAGGGGGGGACCCAGTACTTC. This sequence encodes CASSPDRGPGQGGTQYF. The whole variable domain, remainder taken from reference TRBV7-3 and TRBJ2-5, is GAGVSQTPSNKVTEKGKYVELRCDPISGHTALYWYRQSLGQGPEFLIYFQGTGAADDSGLPNDRFFAVRPEGSVSTLKIQRTERGDSAVYLCASSPDRGPGQGGTQYFGPGTRLLVL.

This clone was observed a handful of times. This same CDR3 is encoded by further DNA sequences in the sample. The chain combines TRBV27 with TRBJ1-2; 9 nucleotides line up with TRBD1. This CDR3 comprises 15 residues. Trimming removed 0 bases from V and 1 base from J; junction bases left unmatched: 0. Germline CDR1 is MNHEY and CDR2 is SMNVEV (reference sequence). The CDR3 bases are TGTGCCAGCAGTTTATCGGGACAGGGTAACTATGGCTACACCTTC. Protein product: CASSLSGQGNYGYTF.

The rearrangement uses TRBV28 and TRBJ2-7; weak D call: TRBD1 (6 bases). Per the germline V gene, CDR1 is MDHEN and CDR2 is SYDVKM. CDR3 length equals 15 residues. V gave up 1 base and J gave up 2 bases, with 12 bases separating them. CDR3 coding DNA: TGTGCCAGCAGTTTATTGGGGACACCCGCCTACGAGCAGTACTTC. It codes for CASSLLGTPAYEQYF.

The rearrangement links TRBV14 to TRBJ1-5; D unresolved. Germline V gives CDR1 SGHDN, CDR2 FVKESK. This CDR3 comprises 13 residues. V dropped 1 base and J dropped 7 bases, with 8 bases sitting between them. CDR3: CASSQVHSQPQHF. For the CDR3, the DNA is TGTGCCAGCAGCCAAGTACACAGCCAGCCCCAGCATTTT.

This chain joins TRBV11-3 and TRBJ2-3, with 9 bases aligning to TRBD2. The ends lost 2 bases at V and 4 bases at J; junction bases unmatched: 7. The CDR3 loop spans 16 amino acids. CDR1 is SGHNT and CDR2 is YENEEA in the germline V gene. The CDR3 nucleotides read TGTGCCAGCAGCTTAAGGTCGGCGGGGGGGCCAGATACGCAGTATTTT. This codes for CASSLRSAGGPDTQYF.

V and J are TRBV12-3 or TRBV12-4 and TRBJ1-2, with TRBD1 identical over 10 bases. The CDR3 spans 13 residues. J was trimmed by 5 bases and V by 6 bases; bases with no gene match: 3. In nucleotides, the CDR3 is TGTGCCAGCAGCGGGGGACAGGGGTATGGCTACACCTTC. It yields the protein CASSGGQGYGYTF.

This clone was detected a few times. V usage is TRBV5-1 and J usage is TRBJ1-2; TRBD1 matches 8 bases. J lost 7 bases, V lost 3 bases, and 2 bases had no gene match. The CDR3 runs to 12 residues. CDR1 and CDR2 (germline): SGHRS, YFSETQ. The CDR3 is CASSYGQGGYTF. In DNA form, the CDR3 reads TGCGCCAGCAGCTATGGACAGGGTGGCTACACCTTC.